This T cell receptor (beta chain) was captured by sequencing in a study of chemoradiotherapy in HPV16-positive cancers. Findings of the study overall: For HPV16-positive patients, expanding HPV-responsive T cells associated with longer recurrence-free survival. The functional HPV-specific definition rests on just a couple of HPV16-positive patients.

Comments on this clone: Its antigen is still unknown.

In germline, CDR1 is MNHEY, CDR2 SVGAGI. This CDR3 has 16 amino acids. Between the trimmed V and J ends, which lost 0 bases and 0 bases, there was a span of 9 bases. Repertoires were sampled repeatedly during chemoradiotherapy. The protocol was immunoSEQ multiplex PCR, while the TCRdb copy is restricted to in-frame clones and leaves out a portion. Of 5,400 or so clones in the sample, 65% to 80% were seen once. The chain links TRBV6-5 to TRBJ2-1; possibly TRBD2 for D (5 bases). Source: tumor tissue, taken from a patient who underwent chemoradiotherapy. The clonotype was recovered from a human donor with HPV-associated anogenital cancer. The CDR3 region has the DNA TGTGCCAGCAGTTACTCGGAGGAGAGCTCCTACAATGAGCAGTTCTTC. It codes for CASSYSEESSYNEQFF.